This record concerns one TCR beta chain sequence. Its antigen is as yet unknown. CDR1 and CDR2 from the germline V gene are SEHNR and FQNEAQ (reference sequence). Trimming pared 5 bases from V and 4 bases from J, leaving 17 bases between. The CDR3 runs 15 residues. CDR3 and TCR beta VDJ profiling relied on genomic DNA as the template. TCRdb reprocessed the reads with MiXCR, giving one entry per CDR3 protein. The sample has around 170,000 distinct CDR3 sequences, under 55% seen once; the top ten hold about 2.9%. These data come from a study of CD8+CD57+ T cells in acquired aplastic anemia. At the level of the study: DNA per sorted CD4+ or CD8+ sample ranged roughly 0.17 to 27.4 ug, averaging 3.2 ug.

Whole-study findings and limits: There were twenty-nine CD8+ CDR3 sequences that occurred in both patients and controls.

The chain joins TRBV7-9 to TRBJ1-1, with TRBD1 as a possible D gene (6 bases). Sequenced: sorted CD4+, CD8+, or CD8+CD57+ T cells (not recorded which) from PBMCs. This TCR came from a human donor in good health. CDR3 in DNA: TGTGCCAGCAGCCTCGAGGGGGGGCTGGGCACTGAAGCTTTCTTT. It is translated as CASSLEGGLGTEAFF.